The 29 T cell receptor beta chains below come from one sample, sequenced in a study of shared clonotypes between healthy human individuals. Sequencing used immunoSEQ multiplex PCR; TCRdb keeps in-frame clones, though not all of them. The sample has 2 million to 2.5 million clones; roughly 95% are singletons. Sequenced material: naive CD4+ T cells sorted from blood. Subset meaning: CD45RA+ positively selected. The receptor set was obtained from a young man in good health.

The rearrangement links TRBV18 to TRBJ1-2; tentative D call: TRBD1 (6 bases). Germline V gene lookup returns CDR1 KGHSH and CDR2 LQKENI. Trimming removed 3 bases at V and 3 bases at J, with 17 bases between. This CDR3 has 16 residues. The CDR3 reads CASSPLGGGADYGYTF. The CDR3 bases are TGTGCCAGCTCACCTTTGGGCGGGGGCGCTGACTATGGCTACACCTTC.

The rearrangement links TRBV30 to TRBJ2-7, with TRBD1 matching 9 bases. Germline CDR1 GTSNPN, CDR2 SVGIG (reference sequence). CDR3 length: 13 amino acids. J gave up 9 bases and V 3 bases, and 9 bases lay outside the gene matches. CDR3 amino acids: CAWSVTGGAGQYF. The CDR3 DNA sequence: TGTGCCTGGAGCGTAACAGGGGGCGCGGGGCAGTACTTC.

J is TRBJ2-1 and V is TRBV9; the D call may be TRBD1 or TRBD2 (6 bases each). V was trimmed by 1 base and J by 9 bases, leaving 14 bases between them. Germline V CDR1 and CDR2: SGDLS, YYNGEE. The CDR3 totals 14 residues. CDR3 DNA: TGTGCCAGCAGCGTAACGGGGGCGTCGGGTGAGCAGTTCTTC. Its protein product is CASSVTGASGEQFF.

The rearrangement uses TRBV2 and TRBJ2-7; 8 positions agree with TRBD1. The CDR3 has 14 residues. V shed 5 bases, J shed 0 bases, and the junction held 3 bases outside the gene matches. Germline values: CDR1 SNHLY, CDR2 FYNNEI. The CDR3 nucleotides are TGTGCCAGCAGTCCGGACAGGGTCTCCTACGAGCAGTACTTC. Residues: CASSPDRVSYEQYF. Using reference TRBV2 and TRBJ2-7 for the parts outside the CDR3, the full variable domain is EPEVTQTPSHQVTQMGQEVILRCVPISNHLYFYWYRQILGQKVEFLVSFYNNEISEKSEIFDDQFSVERPDGSNFTLKIRSTKLEDSAMYFCASSPDRVSYEQYFGPGTRLTVT.

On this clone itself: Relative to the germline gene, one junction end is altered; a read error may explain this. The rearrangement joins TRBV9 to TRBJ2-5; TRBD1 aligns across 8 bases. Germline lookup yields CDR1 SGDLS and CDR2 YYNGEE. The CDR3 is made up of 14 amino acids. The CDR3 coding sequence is TGTGTCAGCAGCGTAGACAGGGGACCAGAGACCCAGTACTTC. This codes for CVSSVDRGPETQYF.

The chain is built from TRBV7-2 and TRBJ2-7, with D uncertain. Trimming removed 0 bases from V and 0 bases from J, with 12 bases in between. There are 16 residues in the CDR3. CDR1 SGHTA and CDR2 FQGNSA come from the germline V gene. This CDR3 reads CASSLAQTLSSYEQYF. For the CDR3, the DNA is TGTGCCAGCAGCTTAGCACAGACATTAAGCTCCTACGAGCAGTACTTC.

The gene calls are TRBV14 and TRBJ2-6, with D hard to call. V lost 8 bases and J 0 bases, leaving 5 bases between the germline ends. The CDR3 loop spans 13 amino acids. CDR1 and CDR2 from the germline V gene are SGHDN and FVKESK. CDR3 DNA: TGTGCCAGCTCATACTCTGGGGCCAACGTCCTGACTTTC. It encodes CASSYSGANVLTF.

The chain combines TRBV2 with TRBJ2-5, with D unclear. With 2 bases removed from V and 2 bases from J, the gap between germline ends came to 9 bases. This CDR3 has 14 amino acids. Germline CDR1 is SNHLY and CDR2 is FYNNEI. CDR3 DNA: TGTGCCAGCAGTGAAACGGCAGTACAAGAGACCCAGTACTTC. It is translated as CASSETAVQETQYF.

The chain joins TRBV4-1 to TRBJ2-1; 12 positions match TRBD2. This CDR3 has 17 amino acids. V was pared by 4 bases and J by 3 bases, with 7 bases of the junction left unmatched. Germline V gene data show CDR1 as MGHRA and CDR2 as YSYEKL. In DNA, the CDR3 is TGCGCCAGCAGCCCGGGACTAGCGGGCCTAGTCTACAATGAGCAGTTCTTC. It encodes CASSPGLAGLVYNEQFF.

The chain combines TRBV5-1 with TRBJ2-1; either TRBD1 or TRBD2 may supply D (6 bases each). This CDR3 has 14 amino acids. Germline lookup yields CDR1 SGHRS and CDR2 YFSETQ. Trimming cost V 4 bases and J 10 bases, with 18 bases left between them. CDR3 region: CASSIGTGAEEQFF. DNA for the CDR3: TGCGCCAGCAGCATTGGAACGGGGGCAGAGGAGCAGTTCTTC.

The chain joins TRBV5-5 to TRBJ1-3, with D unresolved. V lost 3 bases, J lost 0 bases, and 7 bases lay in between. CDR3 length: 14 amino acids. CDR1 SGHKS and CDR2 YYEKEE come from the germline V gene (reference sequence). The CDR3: CASSSYFSGNTIYF. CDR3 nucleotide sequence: TGTGCCAGCAGCTCGTACTTCTCTGGAAACACCATATATTTT.

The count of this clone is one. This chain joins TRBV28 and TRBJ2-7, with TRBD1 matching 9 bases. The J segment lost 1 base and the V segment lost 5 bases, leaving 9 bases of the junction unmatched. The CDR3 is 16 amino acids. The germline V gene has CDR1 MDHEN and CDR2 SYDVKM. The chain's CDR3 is CASSTTGTGYSYEQYF. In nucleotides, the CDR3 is TGTGCCAGCAGTACGACCGGGACAGGGTATTCCTACGAGCAGTACTTC.

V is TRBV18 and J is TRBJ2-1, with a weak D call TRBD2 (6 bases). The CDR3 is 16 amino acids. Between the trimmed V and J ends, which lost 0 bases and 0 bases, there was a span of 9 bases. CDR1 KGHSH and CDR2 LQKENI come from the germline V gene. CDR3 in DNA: TGTGCCAGCTCACCACCAGGGACTTTCTCCTACAATGAGCAGTTCTTC. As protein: CASSPPGTFSYNEQFF.

The CDR3 DNA reads as TGTGCCAGCAGTGAGGGAATAGCGGGACCCAATGAGCAGTTCTTC. This translates into CASSEGIAGPNEQFF. This chain links TRBV25-1 with TRBJ2-1, with 8 bases fitting TRBD2. The CDR3 has 15 residues. Germline loops: CDR1 MGHDK, CDR2 SYGVNS. J was trimmed by 6 bases and V by 3 bases; bases with no gene match: 7. Using reference TRBV25-1 and TRBJ2-1 for the parts outside the CDR3, the full variable domain is EADIYQTPRYLVIGTGKKITLECSQTMGHDKMYWYQQDPGMELHLIHYSYGVNSTEKGDLSSESTVSRIRTEHFPLTLESARPSHTSQYLCASSEGIAGPNEQFFGPGTRLTVL.

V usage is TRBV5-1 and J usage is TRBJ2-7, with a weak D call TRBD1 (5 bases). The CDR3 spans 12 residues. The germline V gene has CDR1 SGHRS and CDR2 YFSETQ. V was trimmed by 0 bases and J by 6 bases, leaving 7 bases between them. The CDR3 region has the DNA TGCGCCAGCAGCTTGGAAGGGGTCGAGCAGTACTTC. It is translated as CASSLEGVEQYF.

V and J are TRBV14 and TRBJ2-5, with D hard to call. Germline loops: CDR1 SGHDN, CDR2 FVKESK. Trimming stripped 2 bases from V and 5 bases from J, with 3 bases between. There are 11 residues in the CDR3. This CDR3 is CASSQYETQYF. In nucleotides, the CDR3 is TGTGCCAGCAGCCAATACGAGACCCAGTACTTC.

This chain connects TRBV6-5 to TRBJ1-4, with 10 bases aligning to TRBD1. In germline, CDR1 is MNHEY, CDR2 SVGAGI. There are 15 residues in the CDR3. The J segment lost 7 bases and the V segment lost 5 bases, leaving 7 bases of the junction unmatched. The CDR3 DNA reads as TGTGCCAGCAGTGCAGGAGGGACAGGGGCTGAAAAACTGTTTTTT. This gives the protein CASSAGGTGAEKLFF.

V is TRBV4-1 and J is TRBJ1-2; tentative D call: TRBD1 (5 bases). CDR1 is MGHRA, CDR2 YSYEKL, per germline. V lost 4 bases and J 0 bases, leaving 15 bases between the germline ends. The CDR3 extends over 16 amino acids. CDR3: CASSPVIQASNYGYTF. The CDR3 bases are TGCGCCAGCAGCCCCGTCATACAGGCTTCTAACTATGGCTACACCTTC.

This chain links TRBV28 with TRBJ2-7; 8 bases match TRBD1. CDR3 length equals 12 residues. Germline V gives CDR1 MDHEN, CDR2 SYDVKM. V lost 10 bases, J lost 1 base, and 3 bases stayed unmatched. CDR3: CATTGGSYEQYF. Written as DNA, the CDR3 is TGTGCCACTACAGGGGGTTCCTACGAGCAGTACTTC.

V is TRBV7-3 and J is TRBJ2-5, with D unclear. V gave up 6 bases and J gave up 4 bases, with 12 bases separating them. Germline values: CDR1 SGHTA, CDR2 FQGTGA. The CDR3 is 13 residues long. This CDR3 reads CASSRTGRETQYF. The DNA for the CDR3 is TGTGCCAGCAGTAGAACCGGGCGAGAGACCCAGTACTTC.

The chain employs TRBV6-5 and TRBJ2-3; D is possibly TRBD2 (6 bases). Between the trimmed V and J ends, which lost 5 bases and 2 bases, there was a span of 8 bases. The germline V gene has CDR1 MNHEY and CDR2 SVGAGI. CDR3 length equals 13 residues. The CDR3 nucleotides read TGTGCCAGCAGTCGGGGGTACACAGATACGCAGTATTTT. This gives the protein CASSRGYTDTQYF.

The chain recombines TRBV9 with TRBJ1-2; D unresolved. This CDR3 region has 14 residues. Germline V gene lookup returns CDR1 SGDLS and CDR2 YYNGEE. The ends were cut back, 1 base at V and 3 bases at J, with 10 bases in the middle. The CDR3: CASSVSTADYGYTF. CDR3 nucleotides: TGTGCCAGCAGCGTATCCACAGCGGACTATGGCTACACCTTC.

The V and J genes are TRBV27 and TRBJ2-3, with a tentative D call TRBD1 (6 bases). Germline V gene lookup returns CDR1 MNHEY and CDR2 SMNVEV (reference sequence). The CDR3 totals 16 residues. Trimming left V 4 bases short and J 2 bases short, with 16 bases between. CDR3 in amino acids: CASSSGTLRVTDTQYF. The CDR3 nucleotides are TGTGCCAGCAGTTCCGGGACACTGCGGGTCACAGATACGCAGTATTTT.

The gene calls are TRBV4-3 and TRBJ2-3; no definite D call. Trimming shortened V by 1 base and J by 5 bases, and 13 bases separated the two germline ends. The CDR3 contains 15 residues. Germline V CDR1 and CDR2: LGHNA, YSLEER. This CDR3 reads CASSQGLYLRDTQYF. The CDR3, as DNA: TGCGCCAGCAGCCAAGGACTCTACTTGCGAGATACGCAGTATTTT.

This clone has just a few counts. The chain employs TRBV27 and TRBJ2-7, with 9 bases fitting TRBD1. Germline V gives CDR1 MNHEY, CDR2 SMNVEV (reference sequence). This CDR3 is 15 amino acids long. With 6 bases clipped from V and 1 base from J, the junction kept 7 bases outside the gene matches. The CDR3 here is CASSSGQGTSYEQYF. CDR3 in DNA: TGTGCCAGCAGCTCAGGACAGGGGACGTCCTACGAGCAGTACTTC.

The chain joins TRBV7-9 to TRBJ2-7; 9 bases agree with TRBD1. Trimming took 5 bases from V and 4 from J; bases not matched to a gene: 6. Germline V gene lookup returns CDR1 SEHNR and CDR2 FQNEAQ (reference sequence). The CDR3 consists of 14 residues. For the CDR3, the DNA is TGTGCCAGCAGCCCCCTGGGACAGGGATACGAGCAGTACTTC. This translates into CASSPLGQGYEQYF.

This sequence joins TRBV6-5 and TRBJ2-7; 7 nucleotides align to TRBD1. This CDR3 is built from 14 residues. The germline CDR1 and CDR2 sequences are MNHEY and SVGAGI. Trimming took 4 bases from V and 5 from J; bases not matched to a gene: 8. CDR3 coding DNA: TGTGCCAGCAGTTCCCCGGGACAGATCCACGAGCAGTACTTC. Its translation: CASSSPGQIHEQYF.

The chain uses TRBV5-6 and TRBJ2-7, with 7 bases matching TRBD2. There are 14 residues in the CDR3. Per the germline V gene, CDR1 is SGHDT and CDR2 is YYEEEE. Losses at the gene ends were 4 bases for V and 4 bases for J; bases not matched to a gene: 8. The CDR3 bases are TGTGCCAGCAGCCCGGGGGGATTGGGTTACGAGCAGTACTTC. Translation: CASSPGGLGYEQYF.

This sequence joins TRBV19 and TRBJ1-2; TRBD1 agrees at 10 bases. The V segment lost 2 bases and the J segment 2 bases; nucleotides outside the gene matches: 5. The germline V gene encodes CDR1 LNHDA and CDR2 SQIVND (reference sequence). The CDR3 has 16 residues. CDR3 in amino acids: CASSITTGGLNYGYTF. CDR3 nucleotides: TGTGCCAGTAGTATAACGACAGGGGGCCTCAACTATGGCTACACCTTC.